Detailed here is one T cell receptor (beta chain). This sample was taken from a study of blood T cell repertoires in COVID-19. With 6 bases removed from V and 4 bases from J, the gap between germline ends came to 14 bases. The CDR3 spans 14 residues. CDR1 and CDR2 from the germline V gene are SNHLY and FYNNEI. The assay was immunoSEQ multiplex PCR, and TCRdb's table has in-frame clones only and misses some. Altogether about 330,000 clones are present, around 88% being singletons, with the ten largest covering roughly 1.1%. This TCR came from a woman aged 50 to 60 with acute or convalescent COVID-19. This chain connects TRBV2 to TRBJ2-3; a possible D gene is TRBD1 (6 bases). The sequenced sample consisted of peripheral blood. CDR3 in DNA: TGTGCCAGCAGGCCACAGGGTGGGGCAGATACGCAGTATTTT. Translated, it gives CASRPQGGADTQYF.